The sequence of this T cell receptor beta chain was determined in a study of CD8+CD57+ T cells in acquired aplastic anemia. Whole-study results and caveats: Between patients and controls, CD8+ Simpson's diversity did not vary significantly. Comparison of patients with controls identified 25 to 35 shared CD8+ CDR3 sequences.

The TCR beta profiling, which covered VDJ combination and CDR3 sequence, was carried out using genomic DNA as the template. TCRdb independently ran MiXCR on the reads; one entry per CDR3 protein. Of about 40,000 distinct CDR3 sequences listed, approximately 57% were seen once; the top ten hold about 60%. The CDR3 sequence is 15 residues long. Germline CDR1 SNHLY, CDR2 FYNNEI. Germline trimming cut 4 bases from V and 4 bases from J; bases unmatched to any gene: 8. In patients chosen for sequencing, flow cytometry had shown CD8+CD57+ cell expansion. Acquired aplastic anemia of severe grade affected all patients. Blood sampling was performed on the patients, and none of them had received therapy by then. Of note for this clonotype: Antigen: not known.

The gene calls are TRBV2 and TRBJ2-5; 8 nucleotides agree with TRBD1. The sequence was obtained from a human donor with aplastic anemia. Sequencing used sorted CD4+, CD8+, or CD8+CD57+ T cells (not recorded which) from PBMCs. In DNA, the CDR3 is TGTGCCAGCAGTGCTATGCAGGGGGCGGGAGAGACCCAGTACTTC. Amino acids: CASSAMQGAGETQYF.